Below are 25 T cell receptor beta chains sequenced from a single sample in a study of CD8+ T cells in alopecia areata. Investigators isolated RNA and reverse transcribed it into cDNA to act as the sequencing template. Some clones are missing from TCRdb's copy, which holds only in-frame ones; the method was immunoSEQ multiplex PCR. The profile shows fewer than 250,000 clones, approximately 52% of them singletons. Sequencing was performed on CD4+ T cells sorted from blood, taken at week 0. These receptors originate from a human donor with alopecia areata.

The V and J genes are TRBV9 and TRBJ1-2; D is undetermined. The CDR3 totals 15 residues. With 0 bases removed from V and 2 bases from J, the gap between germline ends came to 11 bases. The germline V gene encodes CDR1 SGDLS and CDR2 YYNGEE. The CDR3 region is CASSVGGVENYGYTF. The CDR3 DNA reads TGTGCCAGCAGCGTAGGTGGAGTAGAAAACTATGGCTACACCTTC.

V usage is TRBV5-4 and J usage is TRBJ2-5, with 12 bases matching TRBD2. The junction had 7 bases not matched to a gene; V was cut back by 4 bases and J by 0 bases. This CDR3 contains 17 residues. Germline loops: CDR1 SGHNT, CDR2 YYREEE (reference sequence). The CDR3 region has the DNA TGTGCCAGCAGCAACGGACTAGCGGGATTGTACCAAGAGACCCAGTACTTC. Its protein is CASSNGLAGLYQETQYF.

CDR3 nucleotides: TGTGCCAGCAGTGTCCCGTCGGGGAATGGTGAAAAACTGTTTTTT. Translated: CASSVPSGNGEKLFF. This chain joins TRBV25-1 and TRBJ1-4; no firm D call. Germline assignment: CDR1 MGHDK and CDR2 SYGVNS. This CDR3 comprises 15 residues. Between the trimmed V and J ends, which lost 4 bases and 7 bases, there was a span of 16 bases. The full variable domain, rest sourced from reference TRBV25-1 and TRBJ1-4, is EADIYQTPRYLVIGTGKKITLECSQTMGHDKMYWYQQDPGMELHLIHYSYGVNSTEKGDLSSESTVSRIRTEHFPLTLESARPSHTSQYLCASSVPSGNGEKLFFGSGTQLSVL.

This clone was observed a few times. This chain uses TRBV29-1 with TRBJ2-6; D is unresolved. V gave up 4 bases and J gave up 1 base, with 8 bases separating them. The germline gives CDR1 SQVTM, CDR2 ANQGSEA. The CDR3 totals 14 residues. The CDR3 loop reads CSVVGISGANVLTF. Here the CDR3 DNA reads TGCAGCGTTGTCGGTATATCTGGGGCCAACGTCCTGACTTTC.

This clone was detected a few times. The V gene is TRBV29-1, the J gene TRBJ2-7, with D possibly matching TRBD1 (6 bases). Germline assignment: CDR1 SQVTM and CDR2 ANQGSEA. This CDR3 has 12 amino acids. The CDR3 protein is CCAGDRNYEQYF. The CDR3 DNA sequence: TGCTGCGCAGGAGACAGGAATTACGAGCAGTACTTC.

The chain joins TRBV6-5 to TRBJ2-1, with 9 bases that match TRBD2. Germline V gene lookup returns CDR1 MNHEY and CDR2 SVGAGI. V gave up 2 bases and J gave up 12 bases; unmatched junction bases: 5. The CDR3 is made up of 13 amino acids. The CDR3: CASSYGAGGGQFF. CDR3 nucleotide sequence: TGTGCCAGCAGTTACGGGGCGGGAGGGGGGCAGTTCTTC.

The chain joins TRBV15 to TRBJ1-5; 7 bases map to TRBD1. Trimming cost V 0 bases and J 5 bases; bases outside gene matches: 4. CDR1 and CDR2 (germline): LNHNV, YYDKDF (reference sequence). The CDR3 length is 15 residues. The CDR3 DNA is TGTGCCACCAGCAGAGACCCAGGGGGTGATCAGCCCCAGCATTTT. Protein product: CATSRDPGGDQPQHF.

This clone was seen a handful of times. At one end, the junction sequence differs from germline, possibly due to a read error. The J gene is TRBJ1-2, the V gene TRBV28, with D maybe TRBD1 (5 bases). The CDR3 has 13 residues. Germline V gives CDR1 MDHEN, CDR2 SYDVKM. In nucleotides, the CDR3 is TGTGCCAGCAGTTTGGCCAGAGGGGTCCTCCGTCTCTTC. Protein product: CASSLARGVLRLF.

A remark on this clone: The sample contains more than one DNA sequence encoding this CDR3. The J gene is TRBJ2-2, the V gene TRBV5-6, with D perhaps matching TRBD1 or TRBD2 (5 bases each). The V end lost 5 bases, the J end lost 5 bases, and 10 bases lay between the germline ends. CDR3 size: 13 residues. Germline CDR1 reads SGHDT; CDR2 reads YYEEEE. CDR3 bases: TGTGCCAGCAGGGGACGGCGTACCGGGGAGCTGTTTTTT. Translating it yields CASRGRRTGELFF.

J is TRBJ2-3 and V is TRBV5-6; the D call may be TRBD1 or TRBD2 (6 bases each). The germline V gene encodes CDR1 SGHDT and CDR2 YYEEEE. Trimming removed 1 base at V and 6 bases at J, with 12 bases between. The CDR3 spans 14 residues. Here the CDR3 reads CASSLNGGVDTQYF. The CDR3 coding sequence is TGTGCCAGCAGCTTGAACGGGGGCGTGGATACGCAGTATTTT. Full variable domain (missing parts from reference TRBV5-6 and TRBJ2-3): DAGVTQSPTHLIKTRGQQVTLRCSPKSGHDTVSWYQQALGQGPQFIFQYYEEEERQRGNFPDRFSGHQFPNYSSELNVNALLLGDSALYLCASSLNGGVDTQYFGPGTRLTVL.

In nucleotides, the CDR3 is TGCAGCGTTGTCGGTGGGAGCTACGAGCAGTACTTC. Translated, it gives CSVVGGSYEQYF. The V call is TRBV29-1, the J call TRBJ2-5; tentatively, D is TRBD2 (5 bases). The assigned J gene may be wrong: the sequence end matches TRBJ2-7 better. This CDR3 has 12 residues. Germline CDR1 SQVTM, CDR2 ANQGSEA.

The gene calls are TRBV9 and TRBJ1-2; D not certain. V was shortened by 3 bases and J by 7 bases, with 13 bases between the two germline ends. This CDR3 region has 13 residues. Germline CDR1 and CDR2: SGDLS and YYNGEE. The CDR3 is CASSAPQDSGYTF. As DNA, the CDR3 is TGTGCCAGCAGCGCTCCCCAAGATAGTGGCTACACCTTC.

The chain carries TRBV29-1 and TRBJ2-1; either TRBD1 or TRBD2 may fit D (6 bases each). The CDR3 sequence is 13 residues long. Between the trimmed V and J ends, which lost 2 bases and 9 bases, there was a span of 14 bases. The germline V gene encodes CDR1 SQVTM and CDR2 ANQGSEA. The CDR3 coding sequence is TGCAGCGTTGAACCACAGGGACTTGGTGAGCAGTTCTTC. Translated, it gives CSVEPQGLGEQFF.

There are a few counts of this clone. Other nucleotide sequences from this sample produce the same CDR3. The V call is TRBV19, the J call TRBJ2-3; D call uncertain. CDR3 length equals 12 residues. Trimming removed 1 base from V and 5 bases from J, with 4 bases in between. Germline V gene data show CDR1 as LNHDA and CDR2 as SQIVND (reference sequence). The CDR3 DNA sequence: TGTGCCAGTAGTATAGGCGGAGATACGCAGTATTTT. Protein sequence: CASSIGGDTQYF.

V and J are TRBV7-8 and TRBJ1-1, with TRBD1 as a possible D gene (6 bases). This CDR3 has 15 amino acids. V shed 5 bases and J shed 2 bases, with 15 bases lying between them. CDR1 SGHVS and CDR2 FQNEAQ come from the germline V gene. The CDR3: CASSARTDTNTEAFF. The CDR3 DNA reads TGTGCCAGCAGCGCCAGGACAGATACAAACACTGAAGCTTTCTTT.

CDR3 sequence (DNA): TGTGCCAGCGGTCCAAACACCGGGGAGCTGTTTTTT. Amino acid sequence: CASGPNTGELFF. The chain joins TRBV7-3 to TRBJ2-2, with D unclear. Germline V gene data show CDR1 as SGHTA and CDR2 as FQGTGA. The ends were cut back, 8 bases at V and 2 bases at J, with 6 bases in the middle. The CDR3 runs 12 residues.

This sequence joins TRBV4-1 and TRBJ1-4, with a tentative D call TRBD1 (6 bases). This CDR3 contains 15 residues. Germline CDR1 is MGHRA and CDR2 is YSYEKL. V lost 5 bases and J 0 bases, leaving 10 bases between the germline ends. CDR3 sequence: CASSYRTATNEKLFF. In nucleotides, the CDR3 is TGCGCCAGCAGCTACCGGACAGCAACTAATGAAAAACTGTTTTTT.

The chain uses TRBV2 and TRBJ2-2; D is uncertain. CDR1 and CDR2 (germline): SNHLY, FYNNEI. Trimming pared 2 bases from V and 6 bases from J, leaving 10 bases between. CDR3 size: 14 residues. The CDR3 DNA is TGTGCCAGCAGTGAATTAAGGTTGTCCGGGGAGCTGTTTTTT. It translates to CASSELRLSGELFF. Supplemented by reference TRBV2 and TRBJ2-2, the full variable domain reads EPEVTQTPSHQVTQMGQEVILRCVPISNHLYFYWYRQILGQKVEFLVSFYNNEISEKSEIFDDQFSVERPDGSNFTLKIRSTKLEDSAMYFCASSELRLSGELFFGEGSRLTVL.

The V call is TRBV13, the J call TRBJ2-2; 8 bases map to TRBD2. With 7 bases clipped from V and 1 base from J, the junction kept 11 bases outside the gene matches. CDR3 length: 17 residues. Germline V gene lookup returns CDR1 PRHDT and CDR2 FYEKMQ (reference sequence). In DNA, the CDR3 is TGTGCCAGCATCCCGGGTCGGCTAGCGGGGAACACCGGGGAGCTGTTTTTT. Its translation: CASIPGRLAGNTGELFF.

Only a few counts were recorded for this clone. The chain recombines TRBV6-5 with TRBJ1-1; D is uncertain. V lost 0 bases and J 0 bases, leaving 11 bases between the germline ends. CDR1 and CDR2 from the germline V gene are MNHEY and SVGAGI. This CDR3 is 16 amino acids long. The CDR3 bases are TGTGCCAGCAGTTACTCGATGACCCGGATGAACACTGAAGCTTTCTTT. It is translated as CASSYSMTRMNTEAFF.

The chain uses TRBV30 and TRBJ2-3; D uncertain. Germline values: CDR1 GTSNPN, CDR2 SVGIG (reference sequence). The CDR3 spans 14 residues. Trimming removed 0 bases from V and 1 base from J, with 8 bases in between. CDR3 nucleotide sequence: TGTGCCTGGAGTGTAGGTACGGGCACAGATACGCAGTATTTT. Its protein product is CAWSVGTGTDTQYF.

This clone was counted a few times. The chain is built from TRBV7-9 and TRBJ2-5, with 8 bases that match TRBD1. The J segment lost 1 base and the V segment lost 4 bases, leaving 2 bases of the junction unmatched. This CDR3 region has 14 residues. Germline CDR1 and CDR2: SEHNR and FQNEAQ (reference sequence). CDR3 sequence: CASSYGQGQETQYF. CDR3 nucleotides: TGTGCCAGCAGCTACGGACAGGGCCAAGAGACCCAGTACTTC.

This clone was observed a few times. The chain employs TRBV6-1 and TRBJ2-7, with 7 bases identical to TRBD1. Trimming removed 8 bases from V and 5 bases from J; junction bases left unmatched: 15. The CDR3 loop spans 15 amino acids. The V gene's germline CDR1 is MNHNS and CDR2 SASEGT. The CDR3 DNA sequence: TGTGCCAGCCCCTTACCGGGACAGTTATGGAACGAGCAGTACTTC. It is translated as CASPLPGQLWNEQYF.

The CDR3 DNA reads TGTGCCAGCAGCCCCGGGGGGGAGCGGACCTACAATGAGCAGTTCTTC. This encodes CASSPGGERTYNEQFF. The chain joins TRBV5-5 to TRBJ2-1; 8 nucleotides match TRBD2. This CDR3 has 16 amino acids. Per the germline V gene, CDR1 is SGHKS and CDR2 is YYEKEE (reference sequence). Trimming cost V 4 bases and J 2 bases; bases outside gene matches: 8.

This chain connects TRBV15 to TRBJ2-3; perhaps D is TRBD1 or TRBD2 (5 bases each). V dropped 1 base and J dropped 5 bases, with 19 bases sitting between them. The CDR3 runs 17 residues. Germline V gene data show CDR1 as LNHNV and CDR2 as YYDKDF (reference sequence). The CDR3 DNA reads TGTGCCACCAGCAGAGGCCCGGACACTTCCCGGGGAGATACGCAGTATTTT. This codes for CATSRGPDTSRGDTQYF.